The sample holds many counts of the clone carrying this TCR beta chain. Its cognate antigen is unknown. This entry comes from a study of T cells in Graves' hyperthyroidism and ophthalmopathy. Points from the study as a whole: Most thyroid clonotypes expanded above 0.001 were also detected in blood.

Authors of the study amplified TCR beta CDR3 regions from RNA transcripts. First-round RT-PCR of the TCR CDR3 relied on the HTBI primer set. TCRdb independently ran MiXCR on the multiplex PCR reads; one entry per CDR3 protein. The sample has some 270,000 distinct CDR3 sequences; about 24% are singletons. A 10 ml volume of fresh peripheral blood provided the PBMCs. This TCR derives from a woman between 40 and 55 years old with Graves' ophthalmopathy. Sequencing was performed on blood.

The CDR3 DNA follows: TGTGCCACCAGCAGGTCCTTGGGACAGATCGAGCAGTACTTC. Protein: CATSRSLGQIEQYF. This chain joins TRBV15 and TRBJ2-7; TRBD1 aligns across 7 bases. Trimming cost V 3 bases and J 6 bases; bases outside gene matches: 8. Germline lookup yields CDR1 LNHNV and CDR2 YYDKDF (reference sequence). The CDR3 runs to 14 residues.